The T cell receptor beta chain under discussion was sequenced for a study of T cell responses to AZD1222 COVID-19 vaccine. The table came from immunoSEQ multiplex PCR; TCRdb's copy has only in-frame clones and leaves some out. The table shows 97,000 or so clones, with 84% occurring only once. This CDR3 is built from 13 residues. V gave up 4 bases and J gave up 7 bases, with 14 bases separating them. CDR1 SGDLS and CDR2 YYNGEE come from the germline V gene. The chain joins TRBV9 to TRBJ1-1; no definite D call. The source was peripheral blood, collected on day 0 of AZD1222 vaccination. This TCR was sampled from an adult in good health. The CDR3 here is CASSIALEGEAFF. The CDR3 region has the DNA TGTGCCAGCAGCATCGCCCTAGAGGGTGAAGCTTTCTTT.